The clone carrying this T cell receptor (beta chain) was observed a few times. The antigen remains unidentified. The amount of total RNA extracted per sample was at least 5.5 micrograms. PCR was performed a second time for about 7 to 11 cycles using a sample-barcoded 5' primer and a J-beta primer mix. TCRdb re-called the 5' RACE reads through MiXCR, storing one row per CDR3 protein. The data contain about 280,000 distinct CDR3 sequences, 25% to 30% of them seen just once; the ten biggest clones take up around 29%. The data stem from a study of blood T cells in healthy people across ages. At the level of the study: Per two T cells, template switching captured roughly one barcoded beta molecule.

The ends lost 6 bases at V and 3 bases at J; junction bases unmatched: 11. There are 16 residues in the CDR3. Germline CDR1 MNHNS, CDR2 SASEGT. Study conclusions and caveats: Naive CD4+ cell counts and diversity both ran higher in long-lived than in aged donors.

The chain couples TRBV6-1 to TRBJ1-1; 9 positions agree with TRBD1. The clonotype comes from a woman aged 65 to 85 in good health. The specimen sequenced was blood. CDR3: CASSKGQGGPHTEAFF. CDR3 sequence (DNA): TGTGCCAGCAGCAAGGGACAGGGAGGCCCCCACACTGAAGCTTTCTTT.